The 5 T cell receptor beta chains below come from one sample, sequenced in a study of PD-L1 blockade in urothelial cancer. Some clones are missing from TCRdb's copy, which holds only in-frame ones; the method was immunoSEQ multiplex PCR. The table records 70,000 to 85,000 clones, less than 90% of them present only once. The sequencing here drew on PBMCs, taken around atezolizumab (anti-PD-L1) treatment. Receptors originate from a man between 65 and 80 years old with urothelial cancer.

This clone appeared a single time. The genes are TRBV6-1 and TRBJ1-1; D unclear. Trimming took off 4 bases at V and 5 bases at J, with 20 bases between the two ends. CDR1 is MNHNS, CDR2 SASEGT, per germline. The CDR3 runs 16 residues. DNA of the CDR3: TGTGCCAGCAGTGCCGCGACTTGGAGTGGTAGAACTGAAGCTTTCTTT. Translating it yields CASSAATWSGRTEAFF.

The chain combines TRBV29-1 with TRBJ2-1; TRBD1 agrees at 10 bases. CDR1 and CDR2 from the germline V gene are SQVTM and ANQGSEA. The V segment lost 3 bases and the J segment 2 bases; nucleotides outside the gene matches: 4. This CDR3 is built from 15 residues. The CDR3 sequence: CSVDPGQGTYNEQFF. The CDR3 DNA reads as TGCAGCGTTGACCCGGGACAGGGGACCTACAATGAGCAGTTCTTC.

The CDR3 reads CASSVKGVSNEQFF. The CDR3 DNA sequence: TGTGCCAGCAGTGTGAAAGGGGTAAGCAATGAGCAGTTCTTC. This sequence joins TRBV6-1 and TRBJ2-1, with D perhaps TRBD1 (5 bases). V lost 4 bases to trimming and J lost 6 bases, with 13 bases between them. Germline CDR1 and CDR2: MNHNS and SASEGT. The CDR3 is made up of 14 amino acids.

The rearrangement uses TRBV9 and TRBJ2-5; D may be TRBD2 (6 bases). This CDR3 region has 15 residues. The germline gives CDR1 SGDLS, CDR2 YYNGEE. Trimming left V 0 bases short and J 2 bases short, with 11 bases between. The CDR3 nucleotides read TGTGCCAGCAGCGTAGAAGCGGCGGGGCAAGAGACCCAGTACTTC. This codes for CASSVEAAGQETQYF. Full variable domain (missing parts from reference TRBV9 and TRBJ2-5): DSGVTQTPKHLITATGQRVTLRCSPRSGDLSVYWYQQSLDQGLQFLIQYYNGEERAKGNILERFSAQQFPDLHSELNLSSLELGDSALYFCASSVEAAGQETQYFGPGTRLLVL.

CDR3 amino acids: CASSVGRGAVDEQYF. As DNA, the CDR3 is TGTGCCAGCAGCGTCGGGAGGGGAGCGGTAGACGAGCAGTACTTC. The chain carries TRBV5-4 and TRBJ2-7; 8 nucleotides align to TRBD2. CDR1 is SGHNT, CDR2 YYREEE, per germline (reference sequence). This CDR3 contains 15 residues. Losses at the gene ends were 4 bases for V and 5 bases for J; bases not matched to a gene: 11.